A single TCR beta chain is shown here with its context. Its antigen has not been determined. TRB amplification used approximately 0.25 ug of peripheral blood genomic DNA, some 40,000 genome equivalents, per sample. The CDR3 covers 13 residues, taking in both the cysteine and the phenylalanine. No DNA accompanies this entry. TRB rearrangements were amplified by multiplex PCR following a touch-down protocol, with the TRB-A and TRB-B primer pools mixed in one tube. Illumina adapters and sample indices were added to the amplicons through two consecutive PCR reactions using Phusion HS II polymerase. The amplicons were gel-purified using the NucleoSpin Gel and PCR Clean-up kit, after which quantification was performed by Qubit and quality was checked on an Agilent 2100 Bioanalyzer. Sequencing of the libraries was done on an Illumina MiSeq with 600-cycle, single-indexed, paired-end runs. In the paper's pipeline: MiXCR version 2.1.12, together with the default MiXCR reference library, was used to align and assemble the TRB reads. Each unique CDR3 nucleotide sequence defined a clone, and only productive sequences with at least two reads were analysed. To assess repertoire diversity, an R script computed alpha-parameterized diversity profiles (alpha 0 to 5), which included the Shannon (alpha 1) and Simpson (alpha 2) indices. Combinatorial TRB VJ usage was computed with the tcR package and compared between cohorts by principal component analysis with ade4. GLIPH clustering of TCRbeta CDR3s was carried out on cohort pairs matched by age and read depth, and cluster frequencies were compared by Wilcoxon test. TCRdb reprocessed the reads, reporting each CDR3 protein sequence once and no DNA. The V and J calls were determined by TCRdb, not by the authors. The table of this sample itemizes fewer than 6,500 distinct CDR3 sequences. Jointly, the top ten make up about 60% of the sample.

This specimen comes from a study of T cell clusters in autoimmune cytopenias (dated by TCRdb to about 2019). At the level of the whole study: A mean age of around 52 years and a median age of around 60 years were recorded for the healthy donor controls, of whom about half of the roughly 45 were female. Per sample, TRB sequencing gave a median depth of about 49,000 reads and a median of around 2,400 distinct TRB clonotypes. Alongside healthy, CLL and autoimmune hepatitis controls, autoimmune cytopenia patients had their peripheral blood TRB and IGH repertoires sequenced at active disease and again during treatment follow-up. The goal of the study was to determine whether autoimmune cytopenia patients have a disease-specific immune repertoire signature that could serve as a blood-based biomarker. For primary cytopenia, 25 to 30 age-matched healthy donors were used as controls, and for secondary cytopenia, approximately 13 age-matched CLL patients were used as controls. Autoimmune hepatitis repertoires were compared with those of 20 to 25 age- and sex-matched healthy donors.

The investigation overall reported the following: Almost three-fold more exclusive TRB clusters were observed in healthy donors than in active autoimmune hepatitis patients, consistent with an autoimmunity-wide signature. The cluster-lack signature was not seen for secondary cytopenia versus CLL, apparently masked by the dominant lymphoma-associated repertoire. TRB repertoire shifts, with less even repertoires in secondary cytopenia and CLL, mostly reflected lymphoma bias rather than autoimmunity. The T cell clusters were defined in silico only, and their functional role remained to be validated experimentally. The GLIPH analysis suggested a lack of physiological T cell clusters in primary autoimmune cytopenia patients, since approximately 50 clusters were exclusive to healthy donors whereas 17 were exclusive to patients.

These same records also appear under a second study, on T cell repertoires in aging, cancer and after chemotherapy. The other study reports the following: The donors fell into six age groups ranging from 30 or younger to 70 or older, and each group had at least three individuals. Healthy donor control TCR repertoires were recorded over several months to years and showed clear clonal overlap across re-sampling. The full dataset contained around 8.2 million TCR reads. Compared with age-matched healthy donors, untreated patients with hematological or solid cancers had significantly lower TCR diversity and higher clonality in blood. In healthy donors, the decline in TCR diversity with age was mainly due to loss of richness, whereas in cancer patients loss of evenness also played a role. Median generation probability increased over the chemotherapy interval in both cancer cohorts, suggesting repertoire reconstitution through rebound thymic output. It was noted by the authors that conclusions about immunological memory after chemotherapy cannot be drawn from the repertoire data. To look at immunoaging and at how T cells reconstitute after chemotherapy, the study profiled TCR beta repertoires in peripheral blood from both healthy donors and cancer patients. The cohort comprised about 220 cancer patients, 94 with hematological and around 130 with solid cancers, plus 95 healthy donors as a reference group. MiXCR versions 2.12 and 3.0.5 were used to process TRB sequences. The repertoire metrics were Shannon diversity, evenness, clonality (calculated as one minus evenness), and diversity profiles parameterized by alpha from 0 to 5. The IGoR algorithm was used to calculate generation probabilities for clones in the paired samples taken before and after chemotherapy.

Sequencing input: peripheral blood. The rearranged chain carries TRBV12-3 or TRBV12-4 and TRBJ2-1; TCRdb reports TRBD2, a call that lacks DNA to check it against. This TCR came from a human donor in good health. The CDR3 loop reads CASSPIGLAGTFF.